This T cell receptor beta chain was documented in a study of blood T cell repertoires in COVID-19. Study overall: PBMCs, B-cell-depleted T cells, or T cells were the source of the cDNA or gDNA that made up the material.

Source study methods: Reference gene primer amplification gave estimated nucleated cell counts. The protocol was immunoSEQ multiplex PCR, while the TCRdb copy is restricted to in-frame clones and leaves out a portion. The V and J calls and clone size were taken over from that table, and D and trimming were inferred from the DNA. Found here are around 300,000 clones, approximately 88% of them singletons; the top ten hold about 5%. As to this clone: Its ends do not fully match the called genes, so a read error is possible.

This CDR3 has 15 residues. The V gene's germline CDR1 is MNHEY and CDR2 SVGEGT. The TCR comes from a man aged 25-40 years who had recovered from COVID-19. The sequencing input was PBMCs or T cells enriched from blood (not recorded which). This chain links TRBV6-2 or TRBV6-3 with TRBJ1-5, with D perhaps TRBD1 (5 bases). The CDR3 loop is CASSSAGKGNQPQHF. CDR3 bases: TGTGCCAGCAGTTCGGCAGGGAAGGGCAATCAGCCCCAACATTTT.